This passage covers 5 T cell receptor beta chains from one sample sequenced in a study of blood T cell repertoires in COVID-19. Using immunoSEQ multiplex PCR, the repertoire was profiled, and TCRdb retains in-frame clones only, with some absent. The data contain a few hundred thousand clones, approximately 85% of them seen just once; the ten biggest clones take up 7.2%. Sequencing used peripheral blood. These receptor sequences come from a human donor in a cohort sampled during active COVID-19.

J is TRBJ1-1 and V is TRBV5-4; D is possibly TRBD1 (5 bases). The CDR3 consists of 15 residues. CDR1 and CDR2 (germline): SGHNT, YYREEE (reference sequence). V was trimmed by 4 bases and J by 2 bases, leaving 15 bases between them. The CDR3 protein is CASSPRGGENTEAFF. In nucleotides, the CDR3 is TGTGCCAGCAGCCCCCGGGGGGGGGAAAACACTGAAGCTTTCTTT. Full variable domain (rest looked up from reference TRBV5-4 and TRBJ1-1): ETGVTQSPTHLIKTRGQQVTLRCSSQSGHNTVSWYQQALGQGPQFIFQYYREEENGRGNFPPRFSGLQFPNYSSELNVNALELDDSALYLCASSPRGGENTEAFFGQGTRLTVV.

The table lists this clone with a few counts. V is TRBV12-5 and J is TRBJ1-3; D uncertain. Germline values: CDR1 LGHNT, CDR2 FRNRAP. The V end lost 2 bases, the J end lost 0 bases, and 8 bases lay between the germline ends. The length of the CDR3 is 15 residues. CDR3 nucleotides: TGTGCTAGTGGTTTGCAAGCCATCTCTGGAAACACCATATATTTT. Protein sequence: CASGLQAISGNTIYF. Based on the CDR3 plus reference TRBV12-5 and TRBJ1-3, the full variable domain is DARVTQTPRHKVTEMGQEVTMRCQPILGHNTVFWYRQTMMQGLELLAYFRNRAPLDDSGMPKDRFSAEMPDATLATLKIQPSEPRDSAVYFCASGLQAISGNTIYFGEGSWLTVV.

The chain combines TRBV12-3 or TRBV12-4 with TRBJ1-2; D is undetermined. Trimming left V 3 bases short and J 4 bases short, with 9 bases between. CDR3 size: 13 residues. The CDR3 DNA reads as TGTGCCAGCAGTTTGGACTGGCGCTATGGCTACACCTTC. Amino acids: CASSLDWRYGYTF.

CDR3 sequence reads: CASSPTDRGQSYGYTF. The CDR3 DNA reads TGTGCCAGCTCACCTACGGACAGGGGGCAAAGCTATGGCTACACCTTC. The rearrangement joins TRBV18 to TRBJ1-2; 11 bases line up with TRBD1. Germline CDR1 is KGHSH and CDR2 is LQKENI. The junction had 7 bases not matched to a gene; V was cut back by 3 bases and J by 4 bases. The CDR3 is 16 amino acids.

V usage is TRBV12-5 and J usage is TRBJ2-6; 7 bases fit TRBD1. Germline assignment: CDR1 LGHNT and CDR2 FRNRAP. The CDR3 runs 17 residues. V shed 1 base and J 2 bases; nucleotides not matched to a gene: 5. DNA for the CDR3: TGTGCTAGTGGTTTGGGCCCCGACAGGGCTGGGGCCAACGTCCTGACTTTC. Translation: CASGLGPDRAGANVLTF.